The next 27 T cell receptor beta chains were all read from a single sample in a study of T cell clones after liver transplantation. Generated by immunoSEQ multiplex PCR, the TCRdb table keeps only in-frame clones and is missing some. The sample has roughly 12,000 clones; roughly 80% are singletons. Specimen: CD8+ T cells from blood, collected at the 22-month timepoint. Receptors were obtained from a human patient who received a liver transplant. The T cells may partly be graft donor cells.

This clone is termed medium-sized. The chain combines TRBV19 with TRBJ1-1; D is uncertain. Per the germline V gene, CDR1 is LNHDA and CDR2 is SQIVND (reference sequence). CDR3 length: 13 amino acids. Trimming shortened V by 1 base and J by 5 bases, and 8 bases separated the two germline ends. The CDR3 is CASSIVPGTEAFF. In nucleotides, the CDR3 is TGTGCCAGTAGTATAGTCCCCGGGACTGAAGCTTTCTTT.

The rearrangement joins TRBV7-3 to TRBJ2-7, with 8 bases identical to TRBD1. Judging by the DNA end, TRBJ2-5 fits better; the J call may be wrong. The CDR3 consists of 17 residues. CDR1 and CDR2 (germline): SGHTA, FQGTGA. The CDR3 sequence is CASSFSTGTGLQETQYF. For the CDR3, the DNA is TGTGCCAGCAGCTTTTCCACAGGGACAGGACTGCAAGAGACCCAGTACTTC.

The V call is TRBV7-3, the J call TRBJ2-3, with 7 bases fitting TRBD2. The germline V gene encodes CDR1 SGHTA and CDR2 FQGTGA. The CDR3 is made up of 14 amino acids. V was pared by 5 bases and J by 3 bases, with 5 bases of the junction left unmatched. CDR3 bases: TGTGCCAGCAGCCTCTCGGGGGGAACAGATACGCAGTATTTT. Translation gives CASSLSGGTDTQYF.

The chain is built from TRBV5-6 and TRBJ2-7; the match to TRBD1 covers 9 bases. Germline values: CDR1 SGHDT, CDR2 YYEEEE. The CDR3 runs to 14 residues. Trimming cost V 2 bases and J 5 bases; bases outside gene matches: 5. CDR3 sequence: CASSFGTGTDEQYF. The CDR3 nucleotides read TGTGCCAGCAGCTTCGGGACAGGGACCGACGAGCAGTACTTC.

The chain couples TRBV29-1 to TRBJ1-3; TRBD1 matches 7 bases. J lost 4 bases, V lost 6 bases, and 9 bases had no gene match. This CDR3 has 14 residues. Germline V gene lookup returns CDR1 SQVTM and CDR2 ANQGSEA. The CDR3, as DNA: TGCAGCGTAGTCACAGGGGATGAAGGAAACACCATATATTTT. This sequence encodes CSVVTGDEGNTIYF.

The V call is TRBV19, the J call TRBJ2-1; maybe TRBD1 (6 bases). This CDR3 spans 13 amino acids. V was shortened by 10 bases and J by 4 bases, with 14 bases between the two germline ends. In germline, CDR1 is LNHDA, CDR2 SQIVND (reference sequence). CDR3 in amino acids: CAIRDDRYNEQFF. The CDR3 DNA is TGTGCCATTAGGGACGACAGGTACAATGAGCAGTTCTTC.

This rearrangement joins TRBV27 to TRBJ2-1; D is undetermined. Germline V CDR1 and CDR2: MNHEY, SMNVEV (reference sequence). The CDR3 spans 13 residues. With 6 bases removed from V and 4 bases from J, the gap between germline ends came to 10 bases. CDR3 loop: CASSHGPYNEQFF. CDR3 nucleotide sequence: TGTGCCAGCAGCCATGGACCTTACAATGAGCAGTTCTTC.

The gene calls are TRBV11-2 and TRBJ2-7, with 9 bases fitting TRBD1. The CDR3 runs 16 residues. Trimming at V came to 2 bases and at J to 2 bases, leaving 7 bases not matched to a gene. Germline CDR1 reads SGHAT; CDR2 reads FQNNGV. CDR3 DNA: TGTGCCAGCAGCTTATTTTTGGGACAGGGCCCCTACGAGCAGTACTTC. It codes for CASSLFLGQGPYEQYF.

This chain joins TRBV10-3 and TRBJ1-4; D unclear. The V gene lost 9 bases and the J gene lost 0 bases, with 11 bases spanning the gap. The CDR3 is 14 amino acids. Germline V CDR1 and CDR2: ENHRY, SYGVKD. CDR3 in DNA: TGTGCCATAGCCCCACAAGCAACTAATGAAAAACTGTTTTTT. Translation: CAIAPQATNEKLFF.

The CDR3 region has the DNA TGTGCCAGCAGTCTGACAGGGGCAGCGCAGAGCTACACCTTC. Residues: CASSLTGAAQSYTF. V usage is TRBV27 and J usage is TRBJ1-2; TRBD1 aligns across 8 bases. The germline gives CDR1 MNHEY, CDR2 SMNVEV (reference sequence). V was pared by 5 bases and J by 9 bases, with 11 bases of the junction left unmatched. The CDR3 covers 14 residues.

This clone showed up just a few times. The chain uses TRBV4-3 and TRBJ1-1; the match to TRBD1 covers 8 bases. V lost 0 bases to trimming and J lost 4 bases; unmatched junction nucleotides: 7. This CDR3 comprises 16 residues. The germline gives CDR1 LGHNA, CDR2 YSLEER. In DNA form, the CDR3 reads TGCGCCAGCAGCCAAGATAGGGCAGGGGGCTTCACTGAAGCTTTCTTT. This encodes CASSQDRAGGFTEAFF.

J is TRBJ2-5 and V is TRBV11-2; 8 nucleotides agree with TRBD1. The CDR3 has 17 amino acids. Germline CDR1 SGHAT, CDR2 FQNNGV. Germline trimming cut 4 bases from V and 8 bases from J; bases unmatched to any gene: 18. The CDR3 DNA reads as TGTGCCAGCAGCTCACCAATGGGACAGGCGGAAAAGAGTACCCAGTACTTC. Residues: CASSSPMGQAEKSTQYF.

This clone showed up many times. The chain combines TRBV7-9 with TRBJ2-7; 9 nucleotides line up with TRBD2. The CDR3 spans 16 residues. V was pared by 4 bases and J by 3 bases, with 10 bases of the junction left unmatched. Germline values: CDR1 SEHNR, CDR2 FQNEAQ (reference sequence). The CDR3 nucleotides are TGTGCCAGCAGCTCCACCGGGACTAGCTTATTCTACGAGCAGTACTTC. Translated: CASSSTGTSLFYEQYF. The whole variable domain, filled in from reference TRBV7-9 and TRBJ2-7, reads DTGVSQNPRHKITKRGQNVTFRCDPISEHNRLYWYRQTLGQGPEFLTYFQNEAQLEKSRLLSDRFSAERPKGSFSTLEIQRTEQGDSAMYLCASSSTGTSLFYEQYFGPGTRLTVT.

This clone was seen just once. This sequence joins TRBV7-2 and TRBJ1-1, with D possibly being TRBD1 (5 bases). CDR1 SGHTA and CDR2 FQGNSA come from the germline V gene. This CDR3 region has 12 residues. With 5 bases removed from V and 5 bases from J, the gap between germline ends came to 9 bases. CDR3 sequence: CASSPYRTEAFF. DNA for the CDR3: TGTGCCAGCAGCCCATACAGGACTGAAGCTTTCTTT.

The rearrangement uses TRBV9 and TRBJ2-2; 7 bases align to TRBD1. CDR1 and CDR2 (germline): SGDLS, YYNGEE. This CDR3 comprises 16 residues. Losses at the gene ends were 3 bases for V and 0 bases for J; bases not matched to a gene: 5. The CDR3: CASSATGNANTGELFF. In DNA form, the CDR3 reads TGTGCCAGCAGCGCGACAGGGAACGCGAACACCGGGGAGCTGTTTTTT.

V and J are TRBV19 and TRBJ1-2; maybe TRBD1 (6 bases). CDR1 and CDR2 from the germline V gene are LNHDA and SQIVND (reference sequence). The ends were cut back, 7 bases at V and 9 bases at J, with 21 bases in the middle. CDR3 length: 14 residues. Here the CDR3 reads CASTMTSGGGSYTF. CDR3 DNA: TGTGCCAGTACTATGACCTCGGGGGGCGGGAGCTACACCTTC.

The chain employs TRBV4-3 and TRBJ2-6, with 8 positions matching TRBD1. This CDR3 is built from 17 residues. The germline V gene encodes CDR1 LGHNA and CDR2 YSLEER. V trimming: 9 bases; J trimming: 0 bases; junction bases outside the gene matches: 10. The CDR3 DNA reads TGCGCCAGACCCCAGGGACAGGCGAGCTCTGGGGCCAACGTCCTGACTTTC. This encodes CARPQGQASSGANVLTF.

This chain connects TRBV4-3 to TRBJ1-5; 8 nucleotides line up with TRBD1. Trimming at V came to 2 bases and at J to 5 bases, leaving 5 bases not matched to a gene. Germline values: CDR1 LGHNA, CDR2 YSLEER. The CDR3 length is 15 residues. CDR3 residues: CASSQRATGDQPQHF. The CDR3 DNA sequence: TGCGCCAGCAGCCAAAGAGCGACAGGGGATCAGCCCCAGCATTTT.

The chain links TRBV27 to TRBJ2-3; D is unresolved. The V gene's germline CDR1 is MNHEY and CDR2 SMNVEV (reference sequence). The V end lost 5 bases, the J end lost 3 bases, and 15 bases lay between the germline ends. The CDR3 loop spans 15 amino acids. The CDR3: CASSPRTRLTDTQYF. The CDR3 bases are TGTGCCAGCAGTCCTCGGACCCGGCTGACAGATACGCAGTATTTT.

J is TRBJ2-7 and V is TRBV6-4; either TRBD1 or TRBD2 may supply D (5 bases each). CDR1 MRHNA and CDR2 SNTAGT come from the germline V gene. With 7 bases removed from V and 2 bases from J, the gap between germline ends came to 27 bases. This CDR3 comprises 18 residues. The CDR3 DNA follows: TGTGCCAGCACCGAAGGACGGCCGGACATCAGAGGGGCCTACGAGCAGTACTTC. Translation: CASTEGRPDIRGAYEQYF.

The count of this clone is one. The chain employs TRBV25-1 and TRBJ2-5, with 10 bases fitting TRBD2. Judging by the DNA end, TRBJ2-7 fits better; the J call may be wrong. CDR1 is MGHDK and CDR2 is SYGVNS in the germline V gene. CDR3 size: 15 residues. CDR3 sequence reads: CASVAGASGGYEQYF. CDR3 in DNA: TGTGCCAGCGTCGCGGGGGCTAGCGGGGGTTACGAGCAGTACTTC.

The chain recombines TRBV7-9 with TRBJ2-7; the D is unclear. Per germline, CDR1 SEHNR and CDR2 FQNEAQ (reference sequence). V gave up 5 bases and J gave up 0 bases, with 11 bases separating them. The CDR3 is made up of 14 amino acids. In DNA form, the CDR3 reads TGTGCCAGCAGCCGGTACAGTGACTCCTACGAGCAGTACTTC. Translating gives CASSRYSDSYEQYF.

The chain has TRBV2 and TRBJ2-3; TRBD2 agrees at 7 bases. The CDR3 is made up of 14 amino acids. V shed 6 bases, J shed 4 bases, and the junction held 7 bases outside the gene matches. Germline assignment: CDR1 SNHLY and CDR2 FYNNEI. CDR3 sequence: CASRERLAADTQYF. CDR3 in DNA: TGTGCCAGCAGGGAACGGCTAGCGGCAGATACGCAGTATTTT.

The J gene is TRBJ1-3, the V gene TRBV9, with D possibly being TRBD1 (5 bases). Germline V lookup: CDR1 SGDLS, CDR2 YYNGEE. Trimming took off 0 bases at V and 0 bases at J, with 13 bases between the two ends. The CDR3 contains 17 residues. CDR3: CASSVGREMPSGNTIYF. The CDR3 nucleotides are TGTGCCAGCAGCGTAGGCAGGGAAATGCCCTCTGGAAACACCATATATTTT.

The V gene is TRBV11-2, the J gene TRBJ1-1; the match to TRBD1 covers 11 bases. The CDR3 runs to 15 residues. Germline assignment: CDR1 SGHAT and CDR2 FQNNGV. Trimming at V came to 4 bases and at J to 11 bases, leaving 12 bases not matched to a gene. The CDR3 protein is CASSSEGRDRGSAFF. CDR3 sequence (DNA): TGTGCCAGCAGCTCCGAAGGGCGGGACAGGGGGTCGGCTTTCTTT.

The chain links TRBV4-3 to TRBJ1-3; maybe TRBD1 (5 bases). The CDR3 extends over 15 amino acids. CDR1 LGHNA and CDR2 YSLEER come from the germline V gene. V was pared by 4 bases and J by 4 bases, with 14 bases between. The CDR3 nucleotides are TGCGCCAGCAGCCCCCATCTCGGGGACGGAAACACCATATATTTT. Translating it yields CASSPHLGDGNTIYF.

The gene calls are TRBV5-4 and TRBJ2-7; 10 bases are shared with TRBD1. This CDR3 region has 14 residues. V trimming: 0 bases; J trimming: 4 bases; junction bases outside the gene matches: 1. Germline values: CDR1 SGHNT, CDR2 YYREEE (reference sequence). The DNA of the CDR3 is TGTGCCAGCAGCTTGGGGGACAGGGGTTACGAGCAGTACTTC. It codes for CASSLGDRGYEQYF.